The clone carrying this T cell receptor beta chain was counted many times. Its matching antigen is unknown. The sample comes from a study of CD8 T cells in ankylosing spondylitis. Study-wide results and limits: Relatively scarce in peripheral blood, disease-linked clones were CD8+. Ankylosing spondylitis blood appeared to carry a characteristic TCR beta motif of under ten highly homologous variants.

Each CDR3 protein gets one entry after TCRdb re-called the 5' RACE reads with MiXCR. Of about 510,000 distinct CDR3 sequences in the sample, 5.3% were seen once. Germline V gene lookup returns CDR1 LGHNA and CDR2 YSLEER. The V end was cut by 4 bases, the J end by 0 bases, with 12 bases between. The CDR3 covers 16 residues. Specimen: blood, either unsorted or a sorted T cell fraction (not recorded which). The TCR comes from a male donor with ankylosing spondylitis. V is TRBV4-3 and J is TRBJ1-4, with D possibly matching TRBD1 (6 bases). This CDR3 reads CASSRRQVATNEKLFF. DNA of the CDR3: TGCGCCAGCAGCCGAAGACAGGTAGCAACTAATGAAAAACTGTTTTTT.